This TCR beta chain was captured by sequencing in a study of blood T cells in healthy people across ages (dated by TCRdb to the mid-2010s). Regarding the complete study: Template switching captured roughly one uniquely barcoded TCR beta cDNA molecule per two T cells in model experiments. Donors were grouped into four age groups: young (average roughly 15 years), middle-aged (approximately 41), aged (around 56) and long-lived (approximately 82). The study analyzed two additional independent replicas of 1 million unique cDNA reads from the same blood draw for two donors, one aged 18 to 30 and one aged 80 or older. Age-related changes in TCR beta repertoire diversity were measured in the study by deep sequencing normalized with unique cDNA molecular identifiers.

This clonotype appeared once. Its antigen remains undetermined. Base qualities are not recorded, but no much larger clone differs from it by a single base. The roughly 37 donors, aged about 6 to 95 years, were systemically healthy Caucasian individuals from Russia. Each donor gave ten milliliters of peripheral blood, drawn into EDTA-treated Vacutainer tubes. Ficoll-Paque density-gradient centrifugation was used to isolate PBMCs, with at least 7 million per sample. Total RNA was extracted from PBMCs with Trizol reagent, with at least 6 micrograms obtained per sample. For every donor, flow cytometry on a PBMC aliquot measured the percentage of naive CD45RAhigh/CD27high T cells. Libraries came from 5' RACE. The instrument given in TCRdb is Illumina HiSeq 2500. A second PCR of roughly 7 to 11 cycles was performed with a sample-barcoded 5' primer and a J-beta primer mix. A template-switch 5' adaptor carrying 12 random nucleotides introduced a unique molecular identifier onto each TCR beta cDNA molecule. Each sample yielded at least 3 million CDR3-containing paired-end reads. The Mint cDNA synthesis kit, primed by a TRBC-specific oligonucleotide, was used to synthesize first-strand cDNA from all RNA. Following uracil-DNA glycosylase treatment, all cDNA underwent a first 18-cycle PCR with the universal primers M1SS and BC2_uni_R. The original methods were these. For normalization, 1 million high-quality reads were randomly selected from each sample, with every read carrying a distinct molecular identifier. Reads with shared molecular identifiers were discarded instead of being binned into consensus sequences. MiTCR, with a Q25 quality threshold and the strictest error-elimination algorithm, was used for CDR3 identification, clonotype clustering and error correction. Lower-bound total TCR beta diversity was estimated with a nonparametric unseen species model using Euler transformation. TCRdb reran the public reads through fastp at Q25 and MiXCR, keeping productive beta chains. Rows merge per CDR3 protein into single entries with the most common DNA and genes. The V and J calls were not made by the authors but by TCRdb's processing. This sample comprises more than 650,000 distinct CDR3 sequences, about 26% of them detected only once. Of the sample, roughly 3.1% is held by the ten largest clones.

Taken from cysteine to phenylalanine, the CDR3 has 14 residues. Solely the CDR3 DNA is kept, with 42 bases framed from the first base. Clipping removes 2 bases from V and 2 bases from J, with 4 as the unmatched junction base count. The germline V gene (reference sequence) yields DFQATT for CDR1 and SNEGSKA for CDR2. The research as a whole found: Bulk unsorted PBMC profiling prevented conclusive comparison of naive and antigen-experienced compartments. Observed TCR beta diversity per million T cells fell roughly linearly with age, and a significant reduction was already apparent by age around 44. The CMV infection status of donors was not known, potentially confounding age-related changes in expanded clonotypes. Estimates of total diversity based on one million sequenced T cells were regarded as lower bounds and as underestimates. The percentage of naive T cells measured by flow cytometry correlated strongly with observed TCR beta diversity. Compared with the aged group, more naive CD4+ T cells, fewer expanded clones and increased TCR diversity were shown by the long-lived group, suggesting age selection.

These data were also filed under a second study, of T cells of mothers and their children. The second paper states: The donors were nine systemically healthy Caucasian individuals, made up of three mothers and their six children. cDNA synthesis consumed the entire amount of extracted RNA, loaded at approximately 1.6 ug RNA in each 15 ul reaction. In the second PCR, sample barcodes and 2-4 random nucleotides were introduced via the M1S primer. Over 8.5 million TCR beta CDR3 reads came from each mother, compared with approximately 3.1 million reads from each child. In both related and unrelated pairs, thymic selection shapes the output of TCR recombination in a similar way, with inherited differences having only a minor effect. Related mother-child pairs always showed normalized repertoire overlap that was slightly higher than in unrelated mother-child pairs, though the difference was never significant. With a sensitivity of about 100 clones per million clonotypes, no persistent microchimeric T cell clones were detected. To look for features that set related mother-child pairs apart from unrelated individuals, the researchers ran deep NGS to compare the TCR beta repertoires of mothers and children. Mothers averaged about 37 +/- 4 years of age and children averaged about 10 +/- 4 years. After adapter ligation with NEBNext reagents, the libraries were sequenced on Illumina HiSeq 2000 with 100+100 nt paired-end reads. To avoid cross-contamination, the mother libraries and the child libraries were prepared a month apart and sequenced in separate runs. Between roughly 450,000 and 2,000,000 distinct TCR beta clonotypes were identified per donor. Naive TCR beta clonotypes were estimated from low-frequency clonotypes matched to each donor's FACS-determined naive share, without sorting.

This TCR came from a boy aged 5-17 years in good health. Sequenced material: blood. The rearranged segments are TRBV20-1 and TRBJ1-2; 8 junctional bases match TRBD1. The CDR3 sequence is CSARTGTGNYGYTF. The nucleotides read TGCAGTGCTAGAACCGGGACAGGAAACTATGGCTACACCTTC.